This TCR beta chain was recovered during a study of T cells after posttransplantation cyclophosphamide. Findings and caveats of the study: Skin or GI-infiltrating T cells shared few TRB sequences with blood. Later blood repertoires were often dominated by clones from the donor CD8+ memory compartment. TRB clonality was highly associated with recipient CMV seropositivity and reactivation.

Controls had myeloablative marrow grafts with methotrexate and calcineurin inhibitor, sampled at 1 year. V lost 3 bases and J 7 bases, leaving 10 bases between the germline ends. The germline gives CDR1 SGDLS, CDR2 YYNGEE. This CDR3 is built from 13 residues. Repertoires were generated with immunoSEQ multiplex PCR, while TCRdb's copy carries only in-frame clones and drops some. In the table there are approximately 16,000 clones, roughly 87% of which are singletons. Details on this clone: Its antigen remains unknown.

The material sequenced was PBMCs, taken after an allogeneic stem cell transplant with a calcineurin inhibitor and methotrexate. The gene calls are TRBV9 and TRBJ2-2, with TRBD2 as a possible D gene (6 bases). The receptor's source is a male patient between 45 and 60 years old who received an allogeneic stem cell transplant from an unrelated donor, was CMV-positive, and had chronic GVHD only. Part of the T cell pool may stem from the graft donor. The CDR3 DNA is TGTGCCAGCAGCGGCGGGACGCTCGGGGAGCTGTTTTTT. Translated, it gives CASSGGTLGELFF.